This is a list of T cell receptor beta chains from one sample in a study of shared clonotypes between healthy human individuals. Libraries were prepared by immunoSEQ multiplex PCR; TCRdb keeps only in-frame clonotypes and omits some of them. This sample has over 2 million clones; roughly 94% occur once, and the top ten carry 0.9% to 1.4%. The source material was naive CD8+ T cells sorted from blood. The origin of the receptors is a man between 18 and 35 years old in good health. The CDR3 runs from the conserved cysteine through the conserved F or W. Part of the rows lack a size; the others show once, few, many or a class for expanded clones.

CDR3	size	V
CASSSLFGQMYEQYF	.	TRBV19
CASTKANYGYTF	once	TRBV2
CATTGPIDTGELFF	.	TRBV19
CASTGPSSSGNTIYF	once	TRBV7-9
CASSQVGTGLTGELFF	.	TRBV4-1
CSVRGSQVSSYEQYF	.	TRBV29-1
CASSITVLYEQYF	.	TRBV19
CASSVTGGVGTEAFF	.	TRBV9
CASSFRYWTNYGYTF	.	TRBV5-8
CSVGGGGADTEAFF	.	TRBV29-1
CASSLANNPYNEQFF	once	TRBV7-2
CASSLEGQQHSPLHF	.	TRBV5-1
CASSPLARGRAYNEQFF	.	TRBV10-2
CASSLGLVYEQFF	once	TRBV27
CASSLGQGYEQYF	.	TRBV19
CASSPGATEAFF	.	TRBV2
CASSIGGTGGELFF	.	TRBV19
CASRPLAGDTGELFF	.	TRBV6-5
CASSLGTTYGYTF	.	TRBV7-9
CASSPGQGINYGYTF	.	TRBV18
CASSLWGSHSGNTIYF	.	TRBV5-4
CASSLLQGSNYGYTF	.	TRBV5-1
CASSRGGLNQPQHF	.	TRBV2
CASSIDSEISNQPQHF	.	TRBV19
CASSIDRETYGYTF	.	TRBV19
CASNLGAYNEQFF	once	TRBV13
CASSREPPFPGANVLTF	.	TRBV27
CASRGLAGEETQYF	.	TRBV6-5
CASSTLAGYEQYF	.	TRBV2
CASSLGGGSGYTF	.	TRBV27
CSASPTGYYEQYF	once	TRBV29-1